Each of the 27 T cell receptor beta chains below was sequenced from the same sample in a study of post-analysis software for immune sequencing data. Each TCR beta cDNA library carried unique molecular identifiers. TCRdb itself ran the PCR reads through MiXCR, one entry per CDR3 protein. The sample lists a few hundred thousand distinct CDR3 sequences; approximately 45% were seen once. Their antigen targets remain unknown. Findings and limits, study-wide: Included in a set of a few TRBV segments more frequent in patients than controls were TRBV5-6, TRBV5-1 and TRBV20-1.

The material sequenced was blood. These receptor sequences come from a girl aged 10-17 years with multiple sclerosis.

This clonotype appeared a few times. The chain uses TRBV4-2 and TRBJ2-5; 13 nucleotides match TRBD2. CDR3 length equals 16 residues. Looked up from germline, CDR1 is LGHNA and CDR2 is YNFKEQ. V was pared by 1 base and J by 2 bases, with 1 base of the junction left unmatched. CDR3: CASSQGTSGSQETQYF. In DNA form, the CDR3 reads TGTGCCAGCAGCCAAGGGACTAGCGGGAGTCAAGAGACCCAGTACTTC.

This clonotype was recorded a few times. CDR3 DNA: TGCAGCGGGGAAATCACAGATACGCAGTATTTT. Translating it yields CSGEITDTQYF. This chain links TRBV29-1 with TRBJ2-3; D uncertain. CDR1 is SQVTM and CDR2 is ANQGSEA in the germline V gene. The CDR3 consists of 11 residues. Trimming removed 7 bases from V and 2 bases from J, with 7 bases in between.

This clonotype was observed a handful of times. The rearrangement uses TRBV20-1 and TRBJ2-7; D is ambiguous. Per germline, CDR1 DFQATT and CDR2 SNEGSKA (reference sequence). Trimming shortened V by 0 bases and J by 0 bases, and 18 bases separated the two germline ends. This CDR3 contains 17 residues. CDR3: CSARDEAPTRSSYEQYF. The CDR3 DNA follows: TGCAGTGCTAGAGATGAGGCCCCGACGAGGAGCTCCTACGAGCAGTACTTC.

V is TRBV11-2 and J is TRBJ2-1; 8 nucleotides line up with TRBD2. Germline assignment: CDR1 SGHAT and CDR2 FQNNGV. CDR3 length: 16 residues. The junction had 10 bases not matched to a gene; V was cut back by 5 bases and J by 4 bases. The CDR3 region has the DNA TGTGCCAGCAGCACAGAGGGGGTAGCGGGGTACAATGAGCAGTTCTTC. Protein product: CASSTEGVAGYNEQFF.

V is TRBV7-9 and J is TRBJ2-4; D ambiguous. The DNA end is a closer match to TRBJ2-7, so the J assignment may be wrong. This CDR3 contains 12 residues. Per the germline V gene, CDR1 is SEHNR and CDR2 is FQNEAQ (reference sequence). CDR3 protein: CASSLVPDEQYF. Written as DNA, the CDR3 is TGTGCCAGCAGCTTAGTTCCAGACGAGCAGTACTTC.

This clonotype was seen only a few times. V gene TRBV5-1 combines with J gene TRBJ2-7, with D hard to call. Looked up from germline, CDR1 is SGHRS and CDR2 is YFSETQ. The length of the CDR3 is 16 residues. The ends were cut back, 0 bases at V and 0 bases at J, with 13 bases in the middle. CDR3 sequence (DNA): TGCGCCAGCAGCTTGGCAGGAGCTCCCTTCTCCTACGAGCAGTACTTC. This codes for CASSLAGAPFSYEQYF.

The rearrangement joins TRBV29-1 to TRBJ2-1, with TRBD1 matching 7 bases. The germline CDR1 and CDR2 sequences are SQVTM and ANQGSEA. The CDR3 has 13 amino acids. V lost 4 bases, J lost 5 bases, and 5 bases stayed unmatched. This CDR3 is CSVAETGDNEQFF. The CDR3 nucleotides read TGCAGCGTTGCGGAAACAGGGGACAATGAGCAGTTCTTC.

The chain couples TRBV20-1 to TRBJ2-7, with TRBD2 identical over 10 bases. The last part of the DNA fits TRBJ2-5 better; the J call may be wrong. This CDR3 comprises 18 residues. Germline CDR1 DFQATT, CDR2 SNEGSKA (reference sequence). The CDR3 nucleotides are TGCAGTGCTAGAGATTGGCAGCGGGAGGGCCCTCGCGAAGAGACCCAGTACTTC. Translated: CSARDWQREGPREETQYF.

CDR3 amino acids: CASSLFGSGQGRVNEQFF. The CDR3 DNA sequence: TGTGCCAGCAGTTTATTCGGGAGCGGACAGGGGAGGGTCAATGAGCAGTTCTTC. The chain employs TRBV27 and TRBJ2-1; 9 nucleotides match TRBD1. Germline-derived CDR1 and CDR2 are MNHEY and SMNVEV (reference sequence). The V segment lost 1 base and the J segment 6 bases; nucleotides outside the gene matches: 13. The CDR3 has 18 amino acids.

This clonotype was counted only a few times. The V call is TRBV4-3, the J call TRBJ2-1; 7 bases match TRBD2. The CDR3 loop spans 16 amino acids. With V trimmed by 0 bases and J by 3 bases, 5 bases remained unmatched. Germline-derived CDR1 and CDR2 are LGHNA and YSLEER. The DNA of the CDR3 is TGCGCCAGCAGCCAAGAACTAGCGTCCCTCTACAATGAGCAGTTCTTC. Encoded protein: CASSQELASLYNEQFF.

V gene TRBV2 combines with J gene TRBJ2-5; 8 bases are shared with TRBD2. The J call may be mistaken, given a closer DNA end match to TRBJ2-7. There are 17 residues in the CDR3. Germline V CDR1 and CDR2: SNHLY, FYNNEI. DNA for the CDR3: TGTGCCAGCAGGGAGAGGTCTAGCGGGTACCGGGGGTACGAGCAGTACTTC. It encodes CASRERSSGYRGYEQYF.

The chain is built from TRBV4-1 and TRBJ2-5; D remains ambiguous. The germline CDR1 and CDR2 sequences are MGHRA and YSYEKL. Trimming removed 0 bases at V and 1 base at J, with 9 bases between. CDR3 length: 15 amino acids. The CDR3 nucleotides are TGCGCCAGCAGCCAAGATCCCACAACCCAAGAGACCCAGTACTTC. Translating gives CASSQDPTTQETQYF.

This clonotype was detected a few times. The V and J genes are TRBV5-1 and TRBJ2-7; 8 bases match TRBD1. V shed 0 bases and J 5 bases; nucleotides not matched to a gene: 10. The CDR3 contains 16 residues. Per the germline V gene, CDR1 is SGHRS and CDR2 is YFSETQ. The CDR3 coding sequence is TGCGCCAGCAGCTTGGGCTATACGCAGGGGGCTGACGAGCAGTACTTC. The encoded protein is CASSLGYTQGADEQYF.

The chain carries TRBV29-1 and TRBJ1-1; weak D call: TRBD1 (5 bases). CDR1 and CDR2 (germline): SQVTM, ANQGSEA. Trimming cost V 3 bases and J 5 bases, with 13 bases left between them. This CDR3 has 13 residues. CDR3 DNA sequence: TGCAGCGTTGAGGGGGAGGGAGCGACTGAAGCTTTCTTT. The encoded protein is CSVEGEGATEAFF.

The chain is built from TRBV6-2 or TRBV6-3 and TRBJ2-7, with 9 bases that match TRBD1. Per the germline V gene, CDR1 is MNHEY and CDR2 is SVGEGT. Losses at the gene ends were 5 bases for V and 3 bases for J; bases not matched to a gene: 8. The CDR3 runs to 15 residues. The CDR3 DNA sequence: TGTGCCAGCAGTGCTTCCGGGACAGGGTACTACGAGCAGTACTTC. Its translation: CASSASGTGYYEQYF.

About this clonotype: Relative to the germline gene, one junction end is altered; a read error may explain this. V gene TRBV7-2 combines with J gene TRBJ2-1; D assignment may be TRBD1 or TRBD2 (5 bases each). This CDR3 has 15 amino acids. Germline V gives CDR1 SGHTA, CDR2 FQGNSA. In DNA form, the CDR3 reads TGTGCCAGCGGCTTACCCCCCGGGACCAGCAATGAGCAGTTCTTC. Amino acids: CASGLPPGTSNEQFF.

DNA of the CDR3: TGTGCCAGCAGTGAAGACGGTCTCGTAGGGCAGTTCTTC. Its protein product is CASSEDGLVGQFF. The V and J genes are TRBV6-1 and TRBJ2-1; D ambiguous. The V gene lost 1 base and the J gene lost 12 bases, with 13 bases spanning the gap. Germline CDR1 and CDR2: MNHNS and SASEGT. The CDR3 extends over 13 amino acids.

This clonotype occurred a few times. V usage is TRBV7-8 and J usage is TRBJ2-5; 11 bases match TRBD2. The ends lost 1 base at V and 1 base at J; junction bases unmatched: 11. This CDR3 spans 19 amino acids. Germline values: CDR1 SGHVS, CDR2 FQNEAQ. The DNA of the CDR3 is TGTGCCAGCAGCTTAGATGGGGTAACTAGCGGGAGTTTCCAAGAGACCCAGTACTTC. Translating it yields CASSLDGVTSGSFQETQYF.

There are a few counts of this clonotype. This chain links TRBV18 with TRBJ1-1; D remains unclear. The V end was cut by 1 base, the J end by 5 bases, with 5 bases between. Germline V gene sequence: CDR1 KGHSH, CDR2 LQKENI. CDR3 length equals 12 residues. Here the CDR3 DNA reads TGTGCCAGCTCACCACGGTTGACTGAAGCTTTCTTT. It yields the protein CASSPRLTEAFF.

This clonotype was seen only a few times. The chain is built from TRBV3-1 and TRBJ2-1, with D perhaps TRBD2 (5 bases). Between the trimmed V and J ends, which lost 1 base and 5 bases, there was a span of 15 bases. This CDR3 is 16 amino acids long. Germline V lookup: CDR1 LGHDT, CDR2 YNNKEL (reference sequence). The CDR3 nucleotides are TGTGCCAGCAGCCAAGTAGCTGGACTCCGAAACAATGAGCAGTTCTTC. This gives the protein CASSQVAGLRNNEQFF.

CDR3 DNA sequence: TGCAGCGTTGACAGGGGCTATGAGCAGTTCTTC. Translation gives CSVDRGYEQFF. The chain uses TRBV29-1 and TRBJ2-1; D possibly corresponds to TRBD1 (6 bases). CDR1 is SQVTM, CDR2 ANQGSEA, per germline. The CDR3 length is 11 residues. V lost 3 bases, J lost 8 bases, and 8 bases lay in between.

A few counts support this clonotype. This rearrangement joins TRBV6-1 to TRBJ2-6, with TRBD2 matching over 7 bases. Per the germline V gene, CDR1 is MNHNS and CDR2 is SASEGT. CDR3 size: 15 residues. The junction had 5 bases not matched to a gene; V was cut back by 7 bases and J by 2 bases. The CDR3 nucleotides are TGTGCCAGCACCCGGGGAGGGGCTGGGGCCAACGTCCTGACTTTC. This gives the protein CASTRGGAGANVLTF.

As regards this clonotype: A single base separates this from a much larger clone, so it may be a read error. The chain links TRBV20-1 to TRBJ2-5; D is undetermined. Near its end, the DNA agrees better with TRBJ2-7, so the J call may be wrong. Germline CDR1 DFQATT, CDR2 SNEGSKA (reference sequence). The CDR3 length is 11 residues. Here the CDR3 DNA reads TGCAGGGCTAGAGAAGGTTACGAGCAGTACTTC. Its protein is CRAREGYEQYF.

Written as DNA, the CDR3 is TGCAGTGCTGACACCGGGACTAGCAGTGATACGCAGTATTTT. It yields the protein CSADTGTSSDTQYF. This chain uses TRBV20-1 with TRBJ2-3; 9 bases agree with TRBD2. Looked up from germline, CDR1 is DFQATT and CDR2 is SNEGSKA (reference sequence). V lost 5 bases to trimming and J lost 6 bases; unmatched junction nucleotides: 9. The CDR3 extends over 14 amino acids.

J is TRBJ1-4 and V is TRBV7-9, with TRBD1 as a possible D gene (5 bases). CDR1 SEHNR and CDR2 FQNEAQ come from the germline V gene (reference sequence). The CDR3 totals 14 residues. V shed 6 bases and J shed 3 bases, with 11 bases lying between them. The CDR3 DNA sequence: TGTGCCAGCAGGCCGACAGCGCCTAATGAAAAACTGTTTTTT. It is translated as CASRPTAPNEKLFF.

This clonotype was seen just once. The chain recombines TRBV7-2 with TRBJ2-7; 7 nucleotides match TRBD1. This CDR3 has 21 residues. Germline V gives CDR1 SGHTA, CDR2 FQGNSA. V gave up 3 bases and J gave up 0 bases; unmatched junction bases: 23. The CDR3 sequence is CASSFAPPGQSHLRSSYEQYF. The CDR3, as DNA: TGTGCCAGCAGCTTCGCCCCTCCGGGACAGTCCCACCTGAGGAGCTCCTACGAGCAGTACTTC.

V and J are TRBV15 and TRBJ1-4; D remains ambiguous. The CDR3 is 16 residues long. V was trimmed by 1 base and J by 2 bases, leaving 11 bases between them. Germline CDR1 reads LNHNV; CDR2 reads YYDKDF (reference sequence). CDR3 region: CATSRGFGPTNEKLFF. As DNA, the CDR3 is TGTGCCACCAGCAGAGGGTTCGGACCCACTAATGAAAAACTGTTTTTT.